The source of this T cell receptor (beta chain) is a study of T cells in Graves' hyperthyroidism and ophthalmopathy. Germline CDR1 SEHNR, CDR2 FQNEAQ (reference sequence). The V and J ends lost 1 base and 1 base respectively, with 11 bases between them. This CDR3 is built from 16 residues. It was RNA transcripts that yielded the amplified TCR beta CDR3 regions. The HTBI primer set was used in a first-round RT-PCR of the TCR CDR3. TCRdb independently ran MiXCR on the multiplex PCR reads; one entry per CDR3 protein. The sample holds 250,000 to 300,000 distinct CDR3 sequences, approximately 15% seen once.

The chain uses TRBV7-9 and TRBJ1-5; TRBD1 is a possible D gene (5 bases). Sequenced input: blood. The source of this sequence is a woman aged 60 to 75 with Graves' ophthalmopathy. The CDR3 reads CASSLGVGESNQPQHF. CDR3 coding DNA: TGTGCCAGCAGCTTAGGTGTGGGGGAGAGCAATCAGCCCCAGCATTTT.